These 2 T cell receptor beta chains came from one sample sequenced in a study of monozygotic twins with inflammatory bowel disease. TCRdb processed the 5' RACE reads again and assigns one entry to each CDR3 protein, with no DNA. Its table records approximately 400,000 distinct CDR3 sequences. Sequencing was carried out using blood. These receptors were taken from a human donor with ulcerative colitis or Crohn's disease, or a healthy co-twin of an affected twin (not recorded which).

The genes are TRBV18 and TRBJ2-5; TCRdb's D gene call, TRBD2, goes unchecked for lack of DNA. This CDR3 has 16 residues. The germline CDR1 and CDR2 sequences are KGHSH and LQKENI. The CDR3 here is CASSPPSGGPQETQYF.

The CDR3 sequence is CASSTYSGGSYEQYF. This chain connects TRBV27 to TRBJ2-7; the D call from TCRdb, TRBD2, cannot be confirmed without DNA. Germline lookup yields CDR1 MNHEY and CDR2 SMNVEV (reference sequence). The length of the CDR3 is 15 residues.